The clone carrying this TCR beta chain occurred a few times. Antigen specificity is unknown. Per individual sample, total RNA of at least 6 micrograms was extracted. This entry belongs to a study of blood T cells in healthy people across ages. Study observations and caveats: No one knew whether donors had CMV, which possibly confounded expanded clonotype changes. It was held that diversity estimates obtained from one million T cells represented underestimates.

Losses at the gene ends were 0 bases for V and 7 bases for J; bases not matched to a gene: 6. The germline V gene encodes CDR1 SGHRS and CDR2 YFSETQ. This CDR3 is built from 14 residues. The authors ran a second PCR of 7 to 11 cycles using a sample-barcoded 5' primer and a J-beta primer mix. Using its own MiXCR run on the 5' RACE reads, TCRdb lists one record per CDR3 protein. The sample includes approximately 1,700,000 distinct CDR3 sequences, about 39% of them seen just once. Material for sequencing was blood. The V gene is TRBV5-1, the J gene TRBJ1-2; 7 bases agree with TRBD1. The source is a human donor in good health. The CDR3 region is CASSLGVGTAGYTF. CDR3 bases: TGCGCCAGCAGCTTGGGTGTCGGGACAGCTGGCTACACCTTC.